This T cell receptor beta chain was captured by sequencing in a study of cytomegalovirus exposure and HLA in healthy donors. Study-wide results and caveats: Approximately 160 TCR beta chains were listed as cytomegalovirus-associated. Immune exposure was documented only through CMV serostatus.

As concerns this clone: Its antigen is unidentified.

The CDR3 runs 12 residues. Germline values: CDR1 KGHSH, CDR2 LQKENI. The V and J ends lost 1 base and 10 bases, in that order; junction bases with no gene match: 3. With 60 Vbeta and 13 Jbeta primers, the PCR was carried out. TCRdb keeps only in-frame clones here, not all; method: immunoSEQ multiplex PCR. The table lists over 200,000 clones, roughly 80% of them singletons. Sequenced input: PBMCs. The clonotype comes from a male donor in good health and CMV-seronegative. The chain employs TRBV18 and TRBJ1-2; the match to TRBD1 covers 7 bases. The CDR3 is CASSPRQGAYTF. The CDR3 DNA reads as TGTGCCAGCTCACCACGACAGGGTGCCTACACCTTC.